This entry lists 2 T cell receptor beta chains sequenced from one sample in a study of blood T cells in healthy people across ages. Through a sample-barcoded 5' primer and a J-beta primer mix, a second PCR was run for roughly 6 to 12 cycles. TCRdb processed the 5' RACE reads anew with MiXCR; each CDR3 protein has one entry. The data show 2 million or so distinct CDR3 sequences, around 50% seen once. Sequencing was performed on blood. All receptors come from a woman aged 35 to 49 in good health.

This chain joins TRBV7-2 and TRBJ2-5, with TRBD1 as a possible D gene (5 bases). The DNA end is a closer match to TRBJ2-4, so the J assignment may be wrong. Looked up from germline, CDR1 is SGHTA and CDR2 is FQGNSA. The CDR3 covers 14 residues. The DNA of the CDR3 is TGTGCCAGCAGCCTTGCAGGGCTGGAAAACATTCAGTACTTC. This codes for CASSLAGLENIQYF.

The chain recombines TRBV20-1 with TRBJ2-7; 9 bases map to TRBD1. This CDR3 is built from 19 residues. Germline trimming cut 3 bases from V and 2 bases from J; bases unmatched to any gene: 20. Germline CDR1 DFQATT, CDR2 SNEGSKA (reference sequence). CDR3 bases: TGCAGTGCTAGGAGGGAGAACTTCGGGCAACAGGGGGCACCCTACGAGCAGTACTTC. Translating gives CSARRENFGQQGAPYEQYF.